This passage covers 10 T cell receptor beta chains from one sample sequenced in a study of blood T cells in healthy people across ages. For the second PCR, which ran for roughly 7 to 11 cycles, a sample-barcoded 5' primer and a J-beta primer mix were used. One entry per CDR3 protein results from TCRdb running MiXCR on the 5' RACE reads. Of approximately 900,000 distinct CDR3 sequences in the sample, about 48% were seen once. Specimen: blood. These receptors all stem from a man in his thirties or forties in good health.

This clonotype showed up just a few times. The chain couples TRBV6-4 to TRBJ2-1, with 9 bases that match TRBD1. CDR3 length equals 13 residues. CDR1 is MRHNA, CDR2 SNTAGT, per germline. Unmatched junction bases numbered 5, after V lost 6 bases and J lost 8 bases. The CDR3 is CASRGQGRDEQFF. CDR3 in DNA: TGTGCCAGCAGGGGACAGGGTAGGGATGAGCAGTTCTTC.

The CDR3 DNA is TGTGCCAGCAGTCCATTAAGGATTAGCGGGTACAATGAGCAGTTCTTC. As protein: CASSPLRISGYNEQFF. The chain combines TRBV27 with TRBJ2-1; TRBD2 agrees at 7 bases. Germline-derived CDR1 and CDR2 are MNHEY and SMNVEV (reference sequence). V was pared by 5 bases and J by 4 bases, with 11 bases of the junction left unmatched. This CDR3 is 16 amino acids long.

This clonotype was recorded many times. This chain joins TRBV4-3 and TRBJ1-4; TRBD1 agrees at 7 bases. The CDR3 extends over 19 amino acids. V lost 0 bases to trimming and J lost 7 bases; unmatched junction nucleotides: 17. The germline V gene has CDR1 LGHNA and CDR2 YSLEER. The DNA for the CDR3 is TGCGCCAGCAGCCAAGATTTCAATCAGGGGACAGTTGTGCGTGAAAAACTGTTTTTT. As protein: CASSQDFNQGTVVREKLFF.

This clonotype was seen a handful of times. V and J are TRBV20-1 and TRBJ2-7; D is unresolved. This CDR3 comprises 12 residues. Germline V CDR1 and CDR2: DFQATT, SNEGSKA (reference sequence). Deletions cut 6 bases from V and 2 bases from J, with 11 bases between. The CDR3 DNA reads as TGCAGTGCGTCCCAAGGGACCTACGAGCAGTACTTC. This encodes CSASQGTYEQYF.

The rearrangement links TRBV7-2 to TRBJ2-7; D gene ambiguous. CDR1 SGHTA and CDR2 FQGNSA come from the germline V gene. This CDR3 comprises 14 residues. The V end was cut by 1 base, the J end by 2 bases, with 9 bases between. CDR3 amino acids: CASSLVLTTYEQYF. DNA of the CDR3: TGTGCCAGCAGCTTAGTGCTAACTACCTACGAGCAGTACTTC.

The V gene is TRBV7-9, the J gene TRBJ2-1; 9 bases are shared with TRBD2. CDR1 SEHNR and CDR2 FQNEAQ come from the germline V gene (reference sequence). Trimming took 7 bases from V and 16 from J; bases not matched to a gene: 32. This CDR3 has 19 amino acids. The CDR3 reads CASIPPGQRSLAGPYGHFF. CDR3 nucleotides: TGTGCCAGCATCCCGCCGGGACAGCGGAGTCTAGCGGGACCCTATGGGCACTTCTTC.

The chain recombines TRBV7-9 with TRBJ1-4, with D possibly TRBD1 on 5 matching bases. V shed 5 bases and J shed 0 bases, with 10 bases lying between them. This CDR3 spans 15 amino acids. Germline V CDR1 and CDR2: SEHNR, FQNEAQ (reference sequence). The CDR3 DNA follows: TGTGCCAGCAGCACAGACAGAGCAACTAATGAAAAACTGTTTTTT. It yields the protein CASSTDRATNEKLFF.

The CDR3 region has the DNA TGTGCCAGCTCACCCCGATATCAGCTCAGACAAGAGACCCAGTACTTC. Its translation is CASSPRYQLRQETQYF. The rearrangement links TRBV18 to TRBJ2-5, with unresolved D. V was pared by 3 bases and J by 2 bases, with 16 bases between. This CDR3 spans 16 amino acids. Germline CDR1 reads KGHSH; CDR2 reads LQKENI.

V usage is TRBV6-5 and J usage is TRBJ2-1, with D possibly TRBD2 on 5 matching bases. The CDR3 loop spans 16 amino acids. V was clipped by 0 bases and J by 10 bases, with 19 bases between them. The germline gives CDR1 MNHEY, CDR2 SVGAGI. DNA for the CDR3: TGTGCCAGCAGTTACTCGAGTTATTCCCTGGGAGTCGAGCAGTTCTTC. This encodes CASSYSSYSLGVEQFF.

The V and J genes are TRBV5-1 and TRBJ1-2, with 10 bases fitting TRBD1. Germline loops: CDR1 SGHRS, CDR2 YFSETQ. J was trimmed by 4 bases and V by 4 bases; bases with no gene match: 7. The CDR3 spans 15 residues. CDR3 nucleotide sequence: TGCGCCAGCAGCCCGGAGGGACAGGGGCTCTATGGCTACACCTTC. Protein sequence: CASSPEGQGLYGYTF.